The entry below gives a single T cell receptor (beta chain) sequence along with its context. The sample comes from a study of blood T cell repertoires in COVID-19. Overall study context: COVID-19 samples from acute and convalescent phases originated in the United States, Italy and Spain. T cells, B-cell-depleted T cells, or PBMCs supplied cDNA or gDNA.

Original processing notes: Amplification of reference gene primers provided the estimated nucleated cell counts. Assay: immunoSEQ multiplex PCR; the TCRdb copy retains only in-frame clones and omits some. D and trimming were read from the DNA, whereas the V and J calls and clone size are those reported in that table. The sample has 250,000 to 300,000 clones, more than 70% seen once. Germline CDR1 MDHEN, CDR2 SYDVKM. The CDR3 totals 9 residues. The V and J ends lost 8 bases and 9 bases respectively, with 7 bases between them. V gene TRBV28 combines with J gene TRBJ1-2; D is unresolved. Material for sequencing was peripheral blood. The sequence was obtained from a man older than 75 with acute or convalescent COVID-19. In DNA form, the CDR3 reads TGTGCCAGCGGGAGTCGCTACACCTTC. Encoded protein: CASGSRYTF.